The 10 T cell receptor beta chains given below trace back to one sample, sequenced in a study of cytomegalovirus exposure and HLA in healthy donors. The PCR ran on 60 Vbeta and 13 Jbeta primers. Using immunoSEQ multiplex PCR, the repertoire was profiled, and TCRdb retains in-frame clones only, with some absent. Altogether about 73,000 clones are present, under 80% being singletons, with the ten largest covering about 6.9%. Material for sequencing was PBMCs. The receptors here all came from a woman aged 45-65 years in good health and CMV-seropositive.

J is TRBJ2-1 and V is TRBV6-1; D gene ambiguous. This CDR3 region has 11 residues. V was shortened by 3 bases and J by 8 bases, with 5 bases between the two germline ends. CDR1 is MNHNS, CDR2 SASEGT, per germline. CDR3 in amino acids: CASSEYYEQFF. DNA of the CDR3: TGTGCCAGCAGTGAGTACTATGAGCAGTTCTTC.

V gene TRBV6-1 combines with J gene TRBJ2-2; 9 nucleotides agree with TRBD1. Unmatched junction bases numbered 1, after V lost 5 bases and J lost 3 bases. From germline, CDR1 is MNHNS and CDR2 SASEGT. There are 14 residues in the CDR3. The CDR3 DNA reads TGTGCCAGCAGTCGGACAGGGGACACCGGGGAGCTGTTTTTT. Translated, it gives CASSRTGDTGELFF.

This clone was seen only once. The rearrangement uses TRBV5-1 and TRBJ1-3; D not resolved. Germline-derived CDR1 and CDR2 are SGHRS and YFSETQ. This CDR3 spans 13 amino acids. V was trimmed by 7 bases and J by 2 bases, leaving 10 bases between them. The CDR3 is CASSLNTGNTIYF. Here the CDR3 DNA reads TGCGCCAGCTCCCTCAACACTGGAAACACCATATATTTT.

This clone has more than one count but fewer than ten. The rearrangement joins TRBV28 to TRBJ1-1, with D possibly TRBD1 on 6 matching bases. Trimming took off 1 base at V and 3 bases at J, with 9 bases between the two ends. The CDR3 consists of 14 residues. In germline, CDR1 is MDHEN, CDR2 SYDVKM. The CDR3, as DNA: TGTGCCAGCAGTTTATCTCAGGGGTACACTGAAGCTTTCTTT. As protein: CASSLSQGYTEAFF.

The V call is TRBV27, the J call TRBJ2-5; D might be TRBD2 (6 bases). The germline gives CDR1 MNHEY, CDR2 SMNVEV (reference sequence). V gave up 8 bases and J gave up 4 bases, with 29 bases separating them. The CDR3 covers 18 residues. The CDR3 sequence: CASGPLTGRGPRPETQYF. Written as DNA, the CDR3 is TGTGCCAGCGGACCCCTTACGGGGCGGGGTCCTCGGCCAGAGACCCAGTACTTC.

This clone was counted between two and nine times. The rearrangement links TRBV9 to TRBJ1-6; maybe TRBD1 (6 bases). This CDR3 is built from 16 residues. Germline V gene data show CDR1 as SGDLS and CDR2 as YYNGEE. V was shortened by 0 bases and J by 9 bases, with 16 bases between the two germline ends. Written as DNA, the CDR3 is TGTGCCAGCAGCGTAGCATCTGGGCAGGGGAGTTCACCCCTCCACTTT. It codes for CASSVASGQGSSPLHF. Using reference TRBV9 and TRBJ1-6 for the parts outside the CDR3, the full variable domain is DSGVTQTPKHLITATGQRVTLRCSPRSGDLSVYWYQQSLDQGLQFLIQYYNGEERAKGNILERFSAQQFPDLHSELNLSSLELGDSALYFCASSVASGQGSSPLHFGNGTRLTVT.

V is TRBV7-2 and J is TRBJ1-5, with 7 bases fitting TRBD1. The length of the CDR3 is 15 residues. CDR1 and CDR2 (germline): SGHTA, FQGNSA. J was trimmed by 7 bases and V by 5 bases; bases with no gene match: 11. CDR3: CASSPPGQERQPQHF. The CDR3, as DNA: TGTGCCAGCAGCCCCCCTGGACAGGAGCGGCAGCCCCAGCATTTT. Combining the CDR3 with reference TRBV7-2 and TRBJ1-5 gives the whole variable domain GAGVSQSPSNKVTEKGKDVELRCDPISGHTALYWYRQSLGQGLEFLIYFQGNSAPDKSGLPSDRFSAERTGGSVSTLTIQRTQQEDSAVYLCASSPPGQERQPQHFGDGTRLSIL.

This chain links TRBV5-1 with TRBJ1-1; TRBD1 is a possible D gene (5 bases). In germline, CDR1 is SGHRS, CDR2 YFSETQ. The CDR3 contains 11 residues. The V and J ends lost 5 bases and 6 bases respectively, with 8 bases between them. Here the CDR3 DNA reads TGCGCCAGCAGGGTAGGGGCTGAAGCTTTCTTT. The encoded protein is CASRVGAEAFF.

CDR3 sequence reads: CASSGLEAGVYEQYF. The CDR3 DNA sequence: TGTGCCAGCAGTGGGCTGGAAGCGGGGGTCTACGAGCAGTACTTC. The V and J genes are TRBV6-1 and TRBJ2-7, with TRBD2 matching over 8 bases. The germline gives CDR1 MNHNS, CDR2 SASEGT. V was clipped by 4 bases and J by 3 bases; unmatched bases: 8. CDR3 length: 15 residues.

This chain uses TRBV7-6 with TRBJ2-6, with TRBD1 matching 10 bases. The ends lost 3 bases at V and 1 base at J; junction bases unmatched: 3. CDR3 length: 17 residues. Germline CDR1 is SGHVS and CDR2 is FNYEAQ. The CDR3 is CASSFRDRGSGANVLTF. CDR3 nucleotide sequence: TGTGCCAGCAGCTTCCGGGACAGGGGTTCTGGGGCCAACGTCCTGACTTTC.